This TCR beta chain is from a study of technical replicates of blood from four donors (TCRdb year 2017). In this sample, this clone turned up once. What antigen it recognizes has not been identified. Per-base quality was not reported, and no clone a single base away is much larger than it. Libraries were made using the immunoSEQ multiplex PCR assay. TCRdb's version of the immuneACCESS table is confined to in-frame rearrangements and falls short of the full clone set. An unresolved V gene accounts for under half of the shortfall where checked; the remainder is of unknown origin. For this sample there are approximately 58,000 clones; more than 70% appear just once. The ten largest clones take up roughly 5.8% of the sample. Source material: PBMCs. This TCR came from a human donor in good health. Some clones in this sample may be carry-over from other donors' samples.

The bases are TGTGCCAGCAGTCCGGACCCTAGGGGCAACGAGCAGTACTTC. It encodes CASSPDPRGNEQYF. The sequence joins TRBV5-4 to TRBJ2-7; matching of 5 bases hints at TRBD1 as the D gene. Taken from cysteine to phenylalanine, the CDR3 has 14 residues. Only the CDR3 part of the read is kept: 42 bases, read in frame from the first base. The CDR1 and CDR2 encoded by the germline V gene (reference sequence) are SGHNT and YYREEE. At the junction V is shortened by 5 bases and J by 5 bases, with 17 bases in between.